This T cell receptor (beta chain) was identified during a study of T cells expressing NK-cell markers. The study, taken as a whole, reports: One observes that, in several donors, these clonotypes were also the leading ones within the CD3+CD56-NKG2C+ fraction. Certain NKG2C+ T cell clones were expanded, and their HCMV specificity remained unclear. The dominant NKG2C+ clonotypes represented about 1.0-8% of CD8+ T cells in over 5 donors.

5'RACE template switching with UMIs produced the TCR beta cDNA. TCRdb reprocessed the 5' RACE reads and stores each CDR3 protein as one record, lacking DNA. The sample includes under 600,000 distinct CDR3 sequences. The CDR3 contains 15 residues. For this clonotype: Its specificity is unknown.

The source of this sequence is a woman between 50 and 59 years old in good health. The chain couples TRBV12-3 or TRBV12-4 to TRBJ2-6. Sequencing input: blood T cells: a sorted CD56 or NKG2C T cell subset, CD4+ or CD8+ T cells, or bulk PBMC T cells (not recorded which). CDR3 region: CASSKEGAGANVLTF.